This T cell receptor (beta chain) was sequenced in a study of shared clonotypes between healthy human individuals. Overall study: CD4 naive and CD4 memory each took three plates per donor, while CD8 naive took two and CD8 memory one. Points from the study as a whole: Across a handful of donors, naive CD4 shared 5% to 5.5%, naive CD8 around 3.5%, memory CD4 approximately 2.5%, memory CD8 more than 0.35%. Against clonotypes common to all four donors, non-shared ones had lower generation probabilities.

This CDR3 region has 13 residues. V was clipped by 9 bases and J by 3 bases, with 11 bases between them. Germline loops: CDR1 MNHEY, CDR2 SMNVEV (reference sequence). With regard to this clone: Its specificity is unknown.

Profiling relied on immunoSEQ multiplex PCR, and the TCRdb table lists in-frame clones only, not all of them. This sample yields under 2,500,000 clones, of which approximately 96% are seen a single time; more than 0.1% belongs to the top ten. The clonotype was recovered from a man between 18 and 29 years old in good health. The sequencing input was naive CD4+ T cells sorted from blood. Subset noted: CD45RA+ positively selected. V gene TRBV27 combines with J gene TRBJ2-2; possibly TRBD2 for D (6 bases). The CDR3 sequence: CASRPGDTGELFF. The CDR3 DNA is TGTGCCAGTAGACCGGGGGACACCGGGGAGCTGTTTTTT.